This T cell receptor beta chain was captured in a study of T-cell reconstitution after alpha-beta-depleted transplantation in children. The library targeted TCRbeta and was prepared with unique molecular identifiers. A single record per CDR3 protein comes from TCRdb applying MiXCR to the PCR reads. The table shows under 850,000 distinct CDR3 sequences, with around 13% occurring only once. J lost 5 bases, V lost 1 base, and 11 bases had no gene match. This CDR3 has 17 residues. Germline CDR1 and CDR2: LNHNV and YYDKDF (reference sequence). Source: PBMCs, taken before TCRalphabeta/CD19-depleted stem cell transplant. The sequence was obtained from a girl aged 2 to 9 with congenital amegakaryocytic thrombocytopenia, due to receive a stem cell transplant. V is TRBV15 and J is TRBJ2-3; 8 bases align to TRBD2. CDR3 sequence (DNA): TGTGCCACCAGCAGAGGTGGGGCGGGAGGTTTGGAAGATACGCAGTATTTT. Amino acid sequence: CATSRGGAGGLEDTQYF.